This T cell receptor (beta chain) originates from a study of blood T cell repertoires in COVID-19. Study overall: Sample material is recorded as cDNA or gDNA derived from T cells, B-cell-depleted T cells, or PBMCs.

The ends were cut back, 4 bases at V and 8 bases at J, with 14 bases in the middle. CDR1 and CDR2 from the germline V gene are SQVTM and ANQGSEA. This CDR3 region has 12 residues. Individuals aged about 18 to 95 years were recruited from 24 US areas. Allocation to cohorts depended on clinical history reported by the participants. This table comes from immunoSEQ multiplex PCR, and its TCRdb copy is limited to in-frame clones, with some not included. The sample consists of about 300,000 clones, about 85% of them appearing once. V usage is TRBV29-1 and J usage is TRBJ1-2; D may be TRBD1 (5 bases). The clonotype was recovered from a woman aged 30 to 39 who had recovered from COVID-19. The specimen was PBMCs or T cells enriched from blood (not recorded which). The CDR3 protein is CSVVRGLGGYTF. The CDR3 bases are TGCAGCGTTGTGCGGGGACTAGGAGGCTACACCTTC. Together with reference TRBV29-1 and TRBJ1-2, the CDR3 gives the full variable domain: SAVISQKPSRDICQRGTSLTIQCQVDSQVTMMFWYRQQPGQSLTLIATANQGSEATYESGFVIDKFPISRPNLTFSTLTVSNMSPEDSSIYLCSVVRGLGGYTFGSGTRLTVV.